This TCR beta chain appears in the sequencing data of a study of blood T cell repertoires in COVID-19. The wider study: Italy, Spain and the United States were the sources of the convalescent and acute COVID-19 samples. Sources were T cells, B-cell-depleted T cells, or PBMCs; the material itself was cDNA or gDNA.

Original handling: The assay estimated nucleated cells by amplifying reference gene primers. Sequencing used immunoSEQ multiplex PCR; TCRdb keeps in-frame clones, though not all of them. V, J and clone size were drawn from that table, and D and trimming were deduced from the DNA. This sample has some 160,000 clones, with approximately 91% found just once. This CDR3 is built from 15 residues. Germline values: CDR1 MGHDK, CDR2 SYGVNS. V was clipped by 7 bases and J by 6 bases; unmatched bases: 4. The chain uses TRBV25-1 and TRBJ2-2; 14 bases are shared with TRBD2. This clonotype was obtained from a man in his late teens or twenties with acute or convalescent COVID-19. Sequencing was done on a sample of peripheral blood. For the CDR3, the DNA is TGTGCCAGCACAGGACTAGCGGGAGGTGCCGGGGAGCTGTTTTTT. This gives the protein CASTGLAGGAGELFF. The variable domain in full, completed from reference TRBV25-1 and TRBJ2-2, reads EADIYQTPRYLVIGTGKKITLECSQTMGHDKMYWYQQDPGMELHLIHYSYGVNSTEKGDLSSESTVSRIRTEHFPLTLESARPSHTSQYLCASTGLAGGAGELFFGEGSRLTVL.